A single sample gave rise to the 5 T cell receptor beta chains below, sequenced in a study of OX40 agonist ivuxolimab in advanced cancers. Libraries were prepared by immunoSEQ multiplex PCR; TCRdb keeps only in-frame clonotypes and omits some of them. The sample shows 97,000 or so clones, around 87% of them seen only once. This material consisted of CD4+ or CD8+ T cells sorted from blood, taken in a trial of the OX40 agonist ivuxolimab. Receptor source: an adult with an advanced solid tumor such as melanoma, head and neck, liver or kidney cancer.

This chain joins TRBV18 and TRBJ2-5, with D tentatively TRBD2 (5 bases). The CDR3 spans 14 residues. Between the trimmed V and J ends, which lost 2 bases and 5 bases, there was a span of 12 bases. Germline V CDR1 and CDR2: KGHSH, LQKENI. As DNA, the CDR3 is TGTGCCAGCTCACCATTCTCGGGGAGTGAGACCCAGTACTTC. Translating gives CASSPFSGSETQYF.

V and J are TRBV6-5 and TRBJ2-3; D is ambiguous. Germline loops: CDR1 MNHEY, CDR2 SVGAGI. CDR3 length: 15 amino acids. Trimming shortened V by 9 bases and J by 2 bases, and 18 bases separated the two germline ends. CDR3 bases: TGTGCCAGTAAAAAGGCAGGCCACAACACAGATACGCAGTATTTT. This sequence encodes CASKKAGHNTDTQYF.

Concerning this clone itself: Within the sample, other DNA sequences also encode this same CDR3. CDR3 region: CASSLAGSSGNTIYF. CDR3 bases: TGCGCCAGCAGCCTGGCAGGTTCTTCTGGAAACACCATATATTTT. J is TRBJ1-3 and V is TRBV5-1; D gene ambiguous. Germline V CDR1 and CDR2: SGHRS, YFSETQ. CDR3 size: 15 residues. Trimming pared 4 bases from V and 1 base from J, leaving 12 bases between.

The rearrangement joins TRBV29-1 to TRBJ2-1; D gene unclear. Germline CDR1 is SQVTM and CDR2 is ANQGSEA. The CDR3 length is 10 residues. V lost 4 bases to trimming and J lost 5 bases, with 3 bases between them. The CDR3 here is CSVGHNEQFF. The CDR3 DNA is TGCAGCGTTGGACACAATGAGCAGTTCTTC.

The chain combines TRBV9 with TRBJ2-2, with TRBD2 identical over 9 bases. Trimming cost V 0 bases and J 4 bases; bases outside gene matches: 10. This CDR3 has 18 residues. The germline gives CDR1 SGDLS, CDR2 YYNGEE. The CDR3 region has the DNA TGTGCCAGCAGCGTAGGGGCTAGCGGGATGATGCTCACCGGGGAGCTGTTTTTT. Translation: CASSVGASGMMLTGELFF.